The rows below give T cell receptor beta chains drawn from one sample of a study of T-cell reconstitution after alpha-beta-depleted transplantation in children. MiXCR, applied by TCRdb to the PCR reads, yields one record per CDR3 protein. Of 450,000 to 550,000 distinct CDR3 sequences listed, about 10% are singletons. Here the sequenced sample was PBMCs, mostly from graft donor cells, taken 180 days after TCRalphabeta/CD19-depleted stem cell transplant. The receptors here all came from a female patient under 10 years old who had a stem cell transplant for aplastic anemia, so the T cells may come from the graft donor. Both conserved end residues are trimmed from each CDR3.

TRBV20-1,TRBJ2-4,SAALTGGKNIQY
TRBV4-2,TRBJ2-3,ASSQERGSAHTDTQY
TRBV6-5,TRBJ2-3,ASSYSKASGSGTQY
TRBV28,TRBJ1-4,ASSLEGNEKLF
TRBV29-1,TRBJ2-5,SVRLASSGETQY
TRBV20-1,TRBJ2-3,SATIAGATDTQY
TRBV6-5,TRBJ1-4,ASSYQDGRATNEKLF
TRBV12-3/TRBV12-4,TRBJ2-5,ASSPGLAALRETQY
TRBV18,TRBJ2-2,ASSPLTGTGELL
TRBV2,TRBJ2-6,AGDREPTNVLT
TRBV7-9,TRBJ1-2,ASSLAPGPED
TRBV6-2/TRBV6-3,TRBJ2-2,ASSASGRAGELF
TRBV7-2,TRBJ2-2,ASSFSGQGPPGELF
TRBV5-5,TRBJ2-5,ASTEGGGPWGETQY
TRBV6-2/TRBV6-3,TRBJ2-1,ASRTGTSGRLAYNEQF
TRBV7-2,TRBJ2-7,ASSRQGLAGYEQY
TRBV30,TRBJ2-4,AWSPKPGQGMHIQY
TRBV12-3/TRBV12-4,TRBJ2-5,ASSRGDIETQY
TRBV29-1,TRBJ1-2,SVEEVGFRGYT
TRBV29-1,TRBJ2-5,SVEDRTEETQY
TRBV10-3,TRBJ1-2,AISGVFNYGYT
TRBV27,TRBJ1-3,ASSPGGLDTIY
TRBV6-2/TRBV6-3,TRBJ2-1,ASSYYPRDSRASYNEQF
TRBV14,TRBJ1-1,ASSQEWFRGAVTEAF
TRBV24-1,TRBJ2-1,ATSDPIFQPTGTEQF
TRBV27,TRBJ2-7,ASSWDVNNYEQY
TRBV7-8,TRBJ1-4,ASSAGQLTNEKLF
TRBV29-1,TRBJ2-5,SVEITGTRETQY